This T cell receptor (beta chain) originates from a study of cytomegalovirus exposure and HLA in healthy donors. Amplification used 60 Vbeta primers and 13 Jbeta primers. The protocol was immunoSEQ multiplex PCR, while the TCRdb copy is restricted to in-frame clones and leaves out a portion. The repertoire has 110,000 or so clones, roughly 77% of them found once; the top ten carry 4.9%. Findings and limits, study-wide: In vitro confirmation showed a few CMV-associated chains to be CMV antigen specific.

V lost 5 bases and J lost 1; bases outside the gene matches: 2. This CDR3 region has 15 residues. Germline CDR1 and CDR2: SGHDN and FVKESK. As for this clone: The antigen is unknown.

The receptor comes from a man aged 50 to 59 in good health and CMV-seropositive. The chain links TRBV14 to TRBJ2-3; the match to TRBD2 covers 11 bases. The sequenced sample was PBMCs. The chain's CDR3 is CASSLLAGGTDTQYF. CDR3 bases: TGTGCCAGCAGCTTACTAGCGGGGGGCACAGATACGCAGTATTTT.